The 3 T cell receptor beta chains below were found in one sample sequenced in a study of identical twins. One entry per CDR3 protein results from TCRdb running MiXCR on the 5' RACE reads. The sample has around 240,000 distinct CDR3 sequences, roughly a tenth seen once. The source material was memory T cells sorted from blood. Every receptor here comes from a man aged 50 to 60 in good health.

This clonotype was detected only a few times. The CDR3 DNA sequence: TGTGCCAGCAGCTTATTGCTCTCAACAAGGAACACCGGGGAGCTGTTTTTT. Residues: CASSLLLSTRNTGELFF. This rearrangement joins TRBV7-6 to TRBJ2-2; D is unclear. V was shortened by 2 bases and J by 1 base, with 14 bases between the two germline ends. CDR3 size: 17 residues. Germline CDR1 and CDR2: SGHVS and FNYEAQ.

Ten or more counts support this clonotype. V gene TRBV20-1 combines with J gene TRBJ2-1, with 13 bases fitting TRBD2. The CDR3 has 16 residues. Germline lookup yields CDR1 DFQATT and CDR2 SNEGSKA (reference sequence). V was clipped by 2 bases and J by 5 bases; unmatched bases: 6. The CDR3 DNA reads as TGCAGTGCTAGAACCGGACTAGCGGGGGATAACAATGAGCAGTTCTTC. Translating gives CSARTGLAGDNNEQFF.

This clonotype was observed a handful of times. The J gene is TRBJ2-7, the V gene TRBV7-2, with D unresolved. V dropped 2 bases and J dropped 6 bases, with 11 bases sitting between them. Germline CDR1 is SGHTA and CDR2 is FQGNSA. This CDR3 contains 13 residues. This chain's CDR3 is CASSLFILSEQYF. The CDR3 nucleotides read TGTGCCAGCAGCTTATTCATCCTTTCCGAGCAGTACTTC.